The text below deals with one T cell receptor beta chain. While infection was still active, Seattle patients were enrolled and then followed longitudinally. As handled by the study authors: For nucleated cells, counts were estimated from reference gene primer amplification. The method was immunoSEQ multiplex PCR; TCRdb's version includes in-frame clones alone and lacks a portion of them. The V and J calls and clone size come from that table; D and trimming were worked out from the DNA. The sample includes about 130,000 clones, about 89% of them seen just once. The data belong to a study of blood T cell repertoires in COVID-19. Whole-study context: COVID-19 samples collected from the United States, Italy and Spain covered acute and convalescent phases.

Trimming left V 0 bases short and J 1 base short, with 7 bases between. The CDR3 is made up of 14 amino acids. Per germline, CDR1 LGHDT and CDR2 YNNKEL (reference sequence). The sequence was collected from a woman aged 65 to 85 with COVID-19, enrolled during active disease. The rearrangement links TRBV3-1 (or the pseudogene TRBV3-2) to TRBJ2-7; a possible D gene is TRBD1 (6 bases). The specimen sequenced was peripheral blood. The DNA of the CDR3 is TGTGCCAGCAGCCAAGACAGGGGTTCCTACGAGCAGTACTTC. This codes for CASSQDRGSYEQYF.